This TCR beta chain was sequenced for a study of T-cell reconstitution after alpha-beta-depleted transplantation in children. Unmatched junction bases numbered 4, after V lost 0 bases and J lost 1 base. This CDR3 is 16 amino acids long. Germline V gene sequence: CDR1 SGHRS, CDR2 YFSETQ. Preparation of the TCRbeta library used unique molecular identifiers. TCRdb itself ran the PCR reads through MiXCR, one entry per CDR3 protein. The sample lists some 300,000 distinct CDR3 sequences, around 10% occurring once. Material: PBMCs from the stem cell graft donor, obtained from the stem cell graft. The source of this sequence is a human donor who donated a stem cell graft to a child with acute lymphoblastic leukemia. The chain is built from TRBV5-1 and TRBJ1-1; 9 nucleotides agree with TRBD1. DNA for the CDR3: TGCGCCAGCAGCTTGGCCCCGGGACAGGGGAACACTGAAGCTTTCTTT. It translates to CASSLAPGQGNTEAFF.